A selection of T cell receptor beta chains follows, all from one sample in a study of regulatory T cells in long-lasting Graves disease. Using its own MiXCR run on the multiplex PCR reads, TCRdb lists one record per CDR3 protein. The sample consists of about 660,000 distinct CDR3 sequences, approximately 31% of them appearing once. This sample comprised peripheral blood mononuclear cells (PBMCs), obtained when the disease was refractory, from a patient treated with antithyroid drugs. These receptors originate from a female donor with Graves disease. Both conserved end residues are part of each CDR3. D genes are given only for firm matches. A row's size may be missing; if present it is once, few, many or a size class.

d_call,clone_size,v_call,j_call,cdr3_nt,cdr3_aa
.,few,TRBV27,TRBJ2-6,TGTGCCAGCAGGGCGTTTGGATCTGGGGCCAACGTCCTGACTTTC,CASRAFGSGANVLTF
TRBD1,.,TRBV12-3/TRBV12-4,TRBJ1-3,TGTGCCAGCAGTGACTGGACAGGGAGCGGAAACACCATATATTTT,CASSDWTGSGNTIYF
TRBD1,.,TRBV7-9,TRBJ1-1,TGTGCCAGCAGCTTACCAGGGGGCGCGTATGAGAACACTGAAGCTTTCTTT,CASSLPGGAYENTEAFF
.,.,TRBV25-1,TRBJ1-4,TGTGCCAGCAGTGAATGGGGGGACGTGGTTGAAAAACTGTTTTTT,CASSEWGDVVEKLFF
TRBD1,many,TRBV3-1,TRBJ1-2,TGTGCCAGCAGCCTACGGGGACAGGGGAGTGGCTACACCTTC,CASSLRGQGSGYTF
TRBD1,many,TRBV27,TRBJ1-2,TGTGCCAGCAGTTTATCCTGGACAGGGGCTAACTATGGCTACACCTTC,CASSLSWTGANYGYTF
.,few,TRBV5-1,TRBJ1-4,TGCGCCAGCAGCCGCTACAGTAATGAAAAACTGTTTTTT,CASSRYSNEKLFF
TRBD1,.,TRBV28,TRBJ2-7,TGTGCCAGCAGCCAAGATTCCGGGACAGGGATAGAGCAGTACTTC,CASSQDSGTGIEQYF
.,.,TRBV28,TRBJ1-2,TGTGCCAGCAGTCCGACCCGCTCGCGCAACTATGGCTACACCTTC,CASSPTRSRNYGYTF
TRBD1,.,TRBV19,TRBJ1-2,TGTGCCAGTAACAACCCGGGACAGGGGATCTATGGCTACACCTTC,CASNNPGQGIYGYTF
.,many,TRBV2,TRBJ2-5,TGTGCCAGCAGTGAAACAGGAGTGGGGTCCCAGTACTTC,CASSETGVGSQYF
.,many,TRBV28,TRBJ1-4,TGTGCCAGCAGTTTGATCGGCCGAGTTGCAACTAATGAAAAACTGTTTTTT,CASSLIGRVATNEKLFF
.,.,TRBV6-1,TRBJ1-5,TGTGCCAGCAGTAACCGCCTCAATCAGCCCCAGCATTTT,CASSNRLNQPQHF
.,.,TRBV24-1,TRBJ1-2,TGTGCCACCAGTGATGAGACAGTTGCAGGCTACACCTTC,CATSDETVAGYTF
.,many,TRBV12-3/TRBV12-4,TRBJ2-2,TGTGCCAGCAGTATCCGCCGGACAGTTGCGAACACCGGGGAGCTGTTTTTT,CASSIRRTVANTGELFF
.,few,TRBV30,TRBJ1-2,TGTGCCTGGAGTCGGGGGGGCTATGGCTACACCTTC,CAWSRGGYGYTF
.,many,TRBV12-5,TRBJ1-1,TGTGCTAGTGGTTCCCGTCCCGACACTGAAGCTTTCTTT,CASGSRPDTEAFF
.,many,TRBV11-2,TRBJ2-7,TGTGCCAGCAGCTTAGTCGGGGGGCTCGGCGAGCAGTACTTC,CASSLVGGLGEQYF
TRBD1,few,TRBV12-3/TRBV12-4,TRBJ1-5,TGTGCCAGCAGCAGAATGGGACAGGGTAATCAGCCCCAGCATTTT,CASSRMGQGNQPQHF
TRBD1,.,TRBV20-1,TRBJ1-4,TGCAGTGCTAGAGGCTACCCCGGGACAGAAAATGAAAAACTGTTTTTT,CSARGYPGTENEKLFF
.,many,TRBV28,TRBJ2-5,TGTGCCAGCGGGAGGAGTGAGACCCAGTACTTC,CASGRSETQYF
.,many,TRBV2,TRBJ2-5,TGTGCCAGCAGTGGTAGAAATTCACAGACCCAGTACTTC,CASSGRNSQTQYF
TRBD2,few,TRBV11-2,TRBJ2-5,TGTGCCAGCAGCTTAGTTACGCCCAGACTAGCGGGAGACGCAGAGACCCAGTACTTC,CASSLVTPRLAGDAETQYF
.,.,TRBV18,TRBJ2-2,TGTGCCAGCTCACCTCCCGGATTATCGACCGGGGAGCTGTTTTTT,CASSPPGLSTGELFF
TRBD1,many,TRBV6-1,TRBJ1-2,TGTGCCAGCAGTAAGAGGACAGGGACAGGTGGCTACACCTTC,CASSKRTGTGGYTF
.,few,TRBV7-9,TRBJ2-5,TGTGCCAGCAGCTTAGCTCCTAGCCCAGTGGAGACCCAGTACTTC,CASSLAPSPVETQYF
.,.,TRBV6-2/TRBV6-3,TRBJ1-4,TGTGCCACCACTCCAAGCACGGGACGGATAAATGAAAAACTGTTTTTT,CATTPSTGRINEKLFF
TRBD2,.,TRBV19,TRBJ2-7,TGTGCCAGTAGTCTGGGACTAGCGGACGAGCAGTACTTC,CASSLGLADEQYF
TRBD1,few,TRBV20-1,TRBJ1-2,TGCAGTGCTAGAGGATTCTTACTAGGGGACAGGGGAACTATGGGCTACACCTTC,CSARGFLLGDRGTMGYTF
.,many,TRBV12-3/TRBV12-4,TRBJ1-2,TGTGCCAGCAGTTTATCAGGGGTCCATGGCTACACCTTC,CASSLSGVHGYTF
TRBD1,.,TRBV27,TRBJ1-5,TGTGCCAGCAGTTTAGGGACAGGCAACGTGCTTAGCAATCAGCCCCAGCATTTT,CASSLGTGNVLSNQPQHF
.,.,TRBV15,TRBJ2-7,TGTGCCACCAGCAGAGTACCCCCGGGACCCAACTACGAGCAGTACTTC,CATSRVPPGPNYEQYF
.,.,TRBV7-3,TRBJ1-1,TGTGCCAGCAGCCTCATGGGTGGCGGTGAAGCTTTCTTT,CASSLMGGGEAFF
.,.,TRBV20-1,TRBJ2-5,TGCAGTGCTAGAGAGGGGGAGTGGGACCGGTACTTC,CSAREGEWDRYF
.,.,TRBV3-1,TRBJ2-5,TGTGCCAGCAGCGCCCGCAACCCCGGACAGTTCCAAGAGACCCAGTACTTC,CASSARNPGQFQETQYF
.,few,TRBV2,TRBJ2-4,TGTGCCAGCAGTGAACGAAGGGACTCGTACATTCAGTACTTC,CASSERRDSYIQYF
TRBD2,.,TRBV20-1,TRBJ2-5,TGCAGTGCGCATGGGGGGACTAGCGGAACCCCTTGGAAAGAGACCCAGTACTTC,CSAHGGTSGTPWKETQYF
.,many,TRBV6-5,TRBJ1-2,TGTGCCAGCAGTTACCTGGGACAAAGCTATGGCTACACCTTC,CASSYLGQSYGYTF
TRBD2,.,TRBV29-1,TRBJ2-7,TGCAGCGTTGAAGTGACCGGGACTAGCGGAGAGCAGTACTTC,CSVEVTGTSGEQYF
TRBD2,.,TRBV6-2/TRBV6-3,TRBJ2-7,TGTGCCAGCAGTTATAGGACTAGCGGGAGCCGCGAGCAGTACTTC,CASSYRTSGSREQYF
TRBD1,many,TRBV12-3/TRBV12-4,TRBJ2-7,TGTGCCAGCAGTTCGAGACAGGGGACGACCTACGAGCAGTACTTC,CASSSRQGTTYEQYF
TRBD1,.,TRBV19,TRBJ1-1,TGTGCCAGTACCCCCAGGGGGCACACTGAAGCTTTCTTT,CASTPRGHTEAFF
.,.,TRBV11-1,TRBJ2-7,TGTGCCAGCAGCTTAGGGTCCCTCGACGAGCAGTACTTC,CASSLGSLDEQYF
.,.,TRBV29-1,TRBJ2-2,TGCAGCGCTGTCGTCCAGCCATCAAGCACCGGGGAGCTGTTTTTT,CSAVVQPSSTGELFF